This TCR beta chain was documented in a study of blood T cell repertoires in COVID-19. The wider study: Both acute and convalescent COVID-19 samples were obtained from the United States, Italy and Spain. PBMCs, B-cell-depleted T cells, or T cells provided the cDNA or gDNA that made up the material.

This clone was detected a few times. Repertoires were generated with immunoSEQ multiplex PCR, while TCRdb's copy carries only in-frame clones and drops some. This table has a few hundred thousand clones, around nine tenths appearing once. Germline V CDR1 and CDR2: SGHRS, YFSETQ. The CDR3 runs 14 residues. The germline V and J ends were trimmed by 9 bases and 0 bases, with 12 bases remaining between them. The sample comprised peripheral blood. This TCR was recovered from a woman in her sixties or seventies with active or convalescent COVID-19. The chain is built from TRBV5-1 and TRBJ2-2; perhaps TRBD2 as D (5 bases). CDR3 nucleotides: TGCGCCACCGGGAAGGGCGCGAACACCGGGGAGCTGTTTTTT. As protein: CATGKGANTGELFF.